This T cell receptor beta chain was documented in a study of blood T cell repertoires in COVID-19. Data came from immunoSEQ multiplex PCR; TCRdb stores just in-frame clones and leaves some out. The sample has roughly 70,000 clones; about 89% are singletons. The CDR3 extends over 15 amino acids. Germline V CDR1 and CDR2: LNHDA, SQIVND (reference sequence). The V segment lost 3 bases and the J segment 2 bases; nucleotides outside the gene matches: 4. This sequence originates from a man between 45 and 60 years old with active COVID-19. The rearrangement joins TRBV19 to TRBJ1-5; TRBD1 matches at 7 bases. Sequencing was done on a sample of peripheral blood. The CDR3 DNA sequence: TGTGCCAGTAGTATCGTCGACAGGGGCAATCAGCCCCAGCATTTT. Translation: CASSIVDRGNQPQHF.